The T cell receptor (beta chain) described here comes from a study of T cell responses to AZD1222 COVID-19 vaccine. Findings of the study overall: Baseline seropositivity occurred in only a handful of AZD1222 recipients.

This table comes from immunoSEQ multiplex PCR, and its TCRdb copy is limited to in-frame clones, with some not included. Seen here are over 150,000 clones, approximately 91% observed once, and the top ten hold over 4.5%. Note on this clone: The antigen remains unidentified.

Sequences were derived from peripheral blood, sampled on day 0 of AZD1222 vaccination. The sequence derives from an adult in good health.

The CDR3, as DNA: TGTGCCAGCAGTGTACAGGGTCTGAACACTGAAGCTTTCTTT. This sequence encodes CASSVQGLNTEAFF. The chain recombines TRBV6-6 with TRBJ1-1, with D possibly TRBD1 on 6 matching bases. The CDR3 is made up of 14 amino acids. The germline CDR1 and CDR2 sequences are MNHNY and SVGAGI (reference sequence). V lost 5 bases and J lost 0, with 10 bases in between.